The entry that follows covers one T cell receptor beta chain sequence. This sample is part of a study of shared clonotypes between healthy human individuals. Measured with immunoSEQ multiplex PCR; TCRdb has only the in-frame clones, and not every one. Of over 1.4 million clones in the sample, around 97% are singletons; the top ten hold roughly 1.2%. The CDR3 is 16 residues long. The junction had 7 bases not matched to a gene; V was cut back by 4 bases and J by 3 bases. CDR1 is MNHNS and CDR2 is SASEGT in the germline V gene. The sequencing sample was made of naive CD4+ T cells sorted from blood. Subset in this sample: CD45RA+ positively selected. This TCR was recovered from a man aged 25 to 40 in good health. The V and J genes are TRBV6-1 and TRBJ1-3; 9 positions match TRBD1. DNA of the CDR3: TGTGCCAGCAGTGGGTCACAGGGGGCGGGTGGAAACACCATATATTTT. Its protein product is CASSGSQGAGGNTIYF.